This entry lists 32 T cell receptor beta chains sequenced from one sample in a study of blood T cell repertoires in COVID-19. Clones were read by immunoSEQ multiplex PCR, and TCRdb kept only the in-frame ones, dropping some. The sample has almost 500,000 clones, more than 85% seen once. Input material: PBMCs or T cells enriched from blood (not recorded which). All receptors derive from a woman aged 55-70 years who had recovered from COVID-19.

V gene TRBV29-1 combines with J gene TRBJ1-1; maybe TRBD1 (6 bases). This CDR3 spans 13 amino acids. V lost 6 bases and J 2 bases, leaving 13 bases between the germline ends. Germline loops: CDR1 SQVTM, CDR2 ANQGSEA. The chain's CDR3 is CSVNGQLNTEAFF. Written as DNA, the CDR3 is TGCAGCGTCAACGGACAGTTAAACACTGAAGCTTTCTTT.

V and J are TRBV25-1 and TRBJ1-3; 7 nucleotides align to TRBD1. Germline V gene lookup returns CDR1 MGHDK and CDR2 SYGVNS. V shed 1 base and J 0 bases; nucleotides not matched to a gene: 3. This CDR3 region has 16 residues. CDR3 nucleotides: TGTGCCAGCAGTGAATGGACAGGTAGCTCTGGAAACACCATATATTTT. Its translation is CASSEWTGSSGNTIYF.

The chain has TRBV5-1 and TRBJ1-6, with 7 bases that match TRBD1. Germline trimming cut 1 base from V and 5 bases from J; bases unmatched to any gene: 6. Germline V CDR1 and CDR2: SGHRS, YFSETQ. The CDR3 sequence is 16 residues long. The DNA for the CDR3 is TGCGCCAGCAGCTTGTACCCCAGGGGGAATAATTCACCCCTCCACTTT. Amino acid sequence: CASSLYPRGNNSPLHF.

The chain recombines TRBV15 with TRBJ2-1, with D possibly matching TRBD2 (6 bases). V dropped 1 base and J dropped 10 bases, with 8 bases sitting between them. The germline gives CDR1 LNHNV, CDR2 YYDKDF (reference sequence). CDR3 length equals 12 residues. CDR3 amino acids: CATSRVRGEQFF. For the CDR3, the DNA is TGTGCCACCAGCAGAGTTCGGGGGGAGCAGTTCTTC.

This clone was seen only once. The CDR3 reads CASSPQANVLTF. As DNA, the CDR3 is TGTGCCAGCAGTCCCCAGGCCAACGTCCTGACTTTC. The chain recombines TRBV6-5 with TRBJ2-6; D not certain. Between the trimmed V and J ends, which lost 5 bases and 6 bases, there was a span of 5 bases. This CDR3 has 12 residues. Germline CDR1 is MNHEY and CDR2 is SVGAGI.

V usage is TRBV3-1 (or the pseudogene TRBV3-2) and J usage is TRBJ1-6; TRBD1 agrees at 8 bases. This CDR3 spans 15 amino acids. J lost 4 bases, V lost 3 bases, and 2 bases had no gene match. CDR1 and CDR2 from the germline V gene are LGHDT and YNNKEL (reference sequence). The CDR3 DNA sequence: TGTGCCAGCAGCCAGGGACAGGCGTATAATTCACCCCTCCACTTT. Its translation: CASSQGQAYNSPLHF.

The chain employs TRBV13 and TRBJ2-7; 7 bases align to TRBD1. Germline assignment: CDR1 PRHDT and CDR2 FYEKMQ (reference sequence). The V and J ends lost 5 bases and 9 bases, in that order; junction bases with no gene match: 13. This CDR3 contains 14 residues. The CDR3 DNA reads TGTGCCAGCAGCACCCGACAGGGACCCGTAGGGCAGTACGTC. Translated, it gives CASSTRQGPVGQYV.

The V and J genes are TRBV10-3 and TRBJ2-7; the D gene is possibly TRBD1 (6 bases). Trimming pared 7 bases from V and 3 bases from J, leaving 10 bases between. This CDR3 region has 12 residues. Germline V CDR1 and CDR2: ENHRY, SYGVKD. The DNA for the CDR3 is TGTGCCATCAAGGGGACAAACTACGAGCAGTACTTC. Protein: CAIKGTNYEQYF.

The chain recombines TRBV29-1 with TRBJ2-7, with 10 nucleotides matching TRBD1. Trimming at V came to 4 bases and at J to 4 bases, leaving 10 bases not matched to a gene. The germline V gene encodes CDR1 SQVTM and CDR2 ANQGSEA. The CDR3 extends over 15 amino acids. CDR3 nucleotide sequence: TGCAGCGTTGCCTCCGGGACAGGGGCGTTTTACGAGCAGTACGTC. Protein sequence: CSVASGTGAFYEQYV.

The chain employs TRBV5-6 and TRBJ2-1; 9 bases are a match to TRBD2. The CDR3 totals 16 residues. Germline V gives CDR1 SGHDT, CDR2 YYEEEE. V lost 5 bases, J lost 3 bases, and 9 bases stayed unmatched. CDR3 coding DNA: TGTGCCAGCAGGTCCCGACTAGCGGAATACTACAATGAGCAGTTCTTC. Its protein is CASRSRLAEYYNEQFF. Based on the CDR3 plus reference TRBV5-6 and TRBJ2-1, the full variable domain is DAGVTQSPTHLIKTRGQQVTLRCSPKSGHDTVSWYQQALGQGPQFIFQYYEEEERQRGNFPDRFSGHQFPNYSSELNVNALLLGDSALYLCASRSRLAEYYNEQFFGPGTRLTVL.

The chain couples TRBV14 to TRBJ1-1, with 9 bases identical to TRBD1. The CDR3 consists of 16 residues. Germline V lookup: CDR1 SGHDN, CDR2 FVKESK. The trim removed 6 bases at V and 0 bases at J, leaving 8 bases unmatched. The CDR3 DNA sequence: TGTGCCAGCAGAAGACAGGGGGGAACTGTGAACACTGAAGCTTTCTTT. Its translation is CASRRQGGTVNTEAFF. The whole variable domain, filled in from reference TRBV14 and TRBJ1-1, reads EAGVTQFPSHSVIEKGQTVTLRCDPISGHDNLYWYRRVMGKEIKFLLHFVKESKQDESGMPNNRFLAERTGGTYSTLKVQPAELEDSGVYFCASRRQGGTVNTEAFFGQGTRLTVV.

The chain has TRBV21-1 and TRBJ1-6. TRBV21-1 is noted as a pseudogene. The CDR3 sequence is 17 residues long. The CDR3 DNA is TGTGCCAGCAGCAAAGCGGTGGCGGGAGCCTATAATTCACCCCTCCACTTT. It yields the protein CASSKAVAGAYNSPLHF.

This chain links TRBV15 with TRBJ2-2; a possible D gene is TRBD1 (6 bases). Germline V gene sequence: CDR1 LNHNV, CDR2 YYDKDF (reference sequence). V was trimmed by 8 bases and J by 3 bases, leaving 13 bases between them. CDR3 length: 14 residues. CDR3 in DNA: TGTGCCACCCAAACCAGGGGATACACCGGGGAGCTGTTTTTT. As protein: CATQTRGYTGELFF.

The chain couples TRBV27 to TRBJ2-2, with 7 bases fitting TRBD1. This CDR3 spans 16 amino acids. CDR1 MNHEY and CDR2 SMNVEV come from the germline V gene (reference sequence). Trimming at V came to 5 bases and at J to 5 bases, leaving 11 bases not matched to a gene. DNA of the CDR3: TGTGCCAGCAGTGATTACGTGACAGGGTGGACCGGGGAGCTGTTTTTT. The encoded protein is CASSDYVTGWTGELFF.

The chain has TRBV27 and TRBJ2-3; maybe TRBD1 (6 bases). V was clipped by 0 bases and J by 4 bases, with 11 bases between them. The CDR3 has 15 residues. Germline-derived CDR1 and CDR2 are MNHEY and SMNVEV (reference sequence). CDR3 coding DNA: TGTGCCAGCAGTTTATCTTTCAGGGGCCCAGATACGCAGTATTTT. Residues: CASSLSFRGPDTQYF.

The chain joins TRBV11-2 to TRBJ2-2; D is uncertain. The length of the CDR3 is 15 residues. CDR1 and CDR2 from the germline V gene are SGHAT and FQNNGV. V was trimmed by 1 base and J by 2 bases, leaving 8 bases between them. The CDR3 coding sequence is TGTGCCAGCAGCTTAGGGGCGCTAAACACCGGGGAGCTGTTTTTT. Protein product: CASSLGALNTGELFF. The full variable domain, its missing parts supplied by reference TRBV11-2 and TRBJ2-2, is EAGVAQSPRYKIIEKRQSVAFWCNPISGHATLYWYQQILGQGPKLLIQFQNNGVVDDSQLPKDRFSAERLKGVDSTLKIQPAKLEDSAVYLCASSLGALNTGELFFGEGSRLTVL.

The chain joins TRBV5-4 to TRBJ1-2; TRBD1 agrees at 7 bases. The CDR3 spans 18 residues. CDR1 SGHNT and CDR2 YYREEE come from the germline V gene (reference sequence). The junction had 17 bases not matched to a gene; V was cut back by 4 bases and J by 2 bases. CDR3 in DNA: TGTGCCAGCAGCACCCCCCCGGGCAGGGGGTTAACGAACTATGGCTACACCTTC. It specifies CASSTPPGRGLTNYGYTF. Drawing the rest from reference TRBV5-4 and TRBJ1-2, the complete variable domain is ETGVTQSPTHLIKTRGQQVTLRCSSQSGHNTVSWYQQALGQGPQFIFQYYREEENGRGNFPPRFSGLQFPNYSSELNVNALELDDSALYLCASSTPPGRGLTNYGYTFGSGTRLTVV.

This sequence joins TRBV27 and TRBJ1-6; 8 positions match TRBD1. Trimming took 7 bases from V and 9 from J; bases not matched to a gene: 8. CDR3 size: 14 residues. Germline CDR1 reads MNHEY; CDR2 reads SMNVEV (reference sequence). The CDR3 reads CASKQDRETSPLHF. The CDR3 nucleotides read TGTGCCAGCAAACAGGACAGGGAGACTTCACCCCTCCACTTT.

The table lists this clone with a few counts. The V gene is TRBV5-1, the J gene TRBJ1-1; D perhaps matches TRBD1 (5 bases). This CDR3 has 13 amino acids. The V end lost 3 bases, the J end lost 4 bases, and 10 bases lay between the germline ends. The germline gives CDR1 SGHRS, CDR2 YFSETQ. The CDR3 protein is CASSSGQGTEAFF. The CDR3 region has the DNA TGCGCCAGCAGCTCAGGCCAGGGCACTGAAGCTTTCTTT.

V usage is TRBV5-1 and J usage is TRBJ2-7, with TRBD1 matching 12 bases. J lost 5 bases, V lost 4 bases, and 16 bases had no gene match. The CDR3 runs to 18 residues. Germline CDR1 is SGHRS and CDR2 is YFSETQ. CDR3 DNA: TGCGCCAGCAGCCCGGTCCCGGGACAGGGGGCGCTCGACCACGAGCAGTACGTC. Translated, it gives CASSPVPGQGALDHEQYV.

The V call is TRBV5-1, the J call TRBJ2-3; TRBD2 matches at 10 bases. J gave up 1 base and V 4 bases, and 9 bases lay outside the gene matches. The length of the CDR3 is 17 residues. Per germline, CDR1 SGHRS and CDR2 YFSETQ. The CDR3 spells CASSLDPAGGGTDTQYF. The CDR3 bases are TGCGCCAGCAGCCTCGACCCAGCGGGGGGGGGCACAGATACGCAGTATTTT.

This clone was observed a handful of times. This sequence joins TRBV12-5 and TRBJ1-4; 9 bases fit TRBD1. The CDR3 loop spans 16 amino acids. Trimming cost V 1 base and J 7 bases; bases outside gene matches: 7. Germline V CDR1 and CDR2: LGHNT, FRNRAP. The CDR3 DNA sequence: TGTGCTAGTGGTTTGGACTCCGGGACAGGGTGTGAAAAACTGTTTTTT. The encoded protein is CASGLDSGTGCEKLFF.

The genes are TRBV10-1 and TRBJ2-1; D perhaps matches TRBD1 (7 bases). Germline V gene lookup returns CDR1 WNHNN and CDR2 SYGVQD (reference sequence). V was pared by 6 bases and J by 3 bases, with 18 bases between. The CDR3 runs to 16 residues. The CDR3 DNA sequence: TGCGCCAGCAGCGACGGGCCGCAGGGGGGCTACAATGAGCAGTTCTTC. Translating gives CASSDGPQGGYNEQFF.

CDR3 region: CASSLRGYDTGELFF. The CDR3, as DNA: TGCGCCAGCAGCTTGAGGGGGTACGACACCGGGGAGCTGTTTTTT. The chain recombines TRBV5-1 with TRBJ2-2; tentative D call: TRBD1 (6 bases). CDR3 length: 15 residues. V was shortened by 1 base and J by 3 bases, with 10 bases between the two germline ends. Germline loops: CDR1 SGHRS, CDR2 YFSETQ. Complete variable domain (other parts from reference TRBV5-1 and TRBJ2-2): KAGVTQTPRYLIKTRGQQVTLSCSPISGHRSVSWYQQTPGQGLQFLFEYFSETQRNKGNFPGRFSGRQFSNSRSEMNVSTLELGDSALYLCASSLRGYDTGELFFGEGSRLTVL.

This sequence joins TRBV6-5 and TRBJ1-2; 9 nucleotides line up with TRBD1. The CDR3 has 13 amino acids. With V trimmed by 6 bases and J by 8 bases, 7 bases remained unmatched. CDR1 and CDR2 from the germline V gene are MNHEY and SVGAGI. The CDR3, as DNA: TGTGCCAGCAGGGGGACAGGGCGGGGAGGCTACACCTTC. Its translation is CASRGTGRGGYTF.

The chain carries TRBV4-2 and TRBJ2-2, with a possible D match to TRBD1 (6 bases). V was clipped by 1 base and J by 4 bases, with 10 bases between them. The CDR3 runs 15 residues. From germline, CDR1 is LGHNA and CDR2 YNFKEQ. In DNA, the CDR3 is TGTGCCAGCAGCCAAGTGACAGGAGGCACCGGGGAGCTGTTTTTT. Translating gives CASSQVTGGTGELFF.

This rearrangement joins TRBV19 to TRBJ1-5; 7 bases are a match to TRBD1. The junction had 15 bases not matched to a gene; V was cut back by 7 bases and J by 6 bases. The CDR3 is 16 amino acids. The germline V gene has CDR1 LNHDA and CDR2 SQIVND (reference sequence). The DNA for the CDR3 is TGTGCCAGTACCTCGCCGGACAGGCACCTCGGTCAGCCCCAGCATTTT. Translating it yields CASTSPDRHLGQPQHF.

This chain links TRBV12-5 with TRBJ2-2; the D gene is possibly TRBD1 (5 bases). V was shortened by 5 bases and J by 0 bases, with 10 bases between the two germline ends. CDR3 size: 15 residues. Germline assignment: CDR1 LGHNT and CDR2 FRNRAP. CDR3 DNA sequence: TGTGCTAGTGGTCACAGGACCACGAACACCGGGGAGCTGTTTTTT. It codes for CASGHRTTNTGELFF.

The chain employs TRBV19 and TRBJ1-2, with D perhaps matching TRBD1 (5 bases). Germline V lookup: CDR1 LNHDA, CDR2 SQIVND (reference sequence). V was cut by 7 bases and J by 4 bases, with 13 bases left in between. The CDR3 spans 13 residues. CDR3 sequence reads: CASTWGGSYGYTF. As DNA, the CDR3 is TGTGCCAGTACCTGGGGGGGAAGCTATGGCTACACCTTC. Looking up the rest from reference TRBV19 and TRBJ1-2 gives the full variable domain: DGGITQSPKYLFRKEGQNVTLSCEQNLNHDAMYWYRQDPGQGLRLIYYSQIVNDFQKGDIAEGYSVSREKKESFPLTVTSAQKNPTAFYLCASTWGGSYGYTFGSGTRLTVV.

V usage is TRBV3-1 (or the pseudogene TRBV3-2) and J usage is TRBJ2-1; D unresolved. CDR1 and CDR2 from the germline V gene are LGHDT and YNNKEL (reference sequence). V was cut by 5 bases and J by 9 bases, with 8 bases left in between. The CDR3 is made up of 11 amino acids. The CDR3 DNA is TGTGCCAGCAGCGGCAACGCTGAGCAGTTCTTC. Translated: CASSGNAEQFF.

This clone was found a few times. The chain recombines TRBV11-2 with TRBJ2-1, with D hard to call. Germline loops: CDR1 SGHAT, CDR2 FQNNGV. The ends were cut back, 1 base at V and 8 bases at J, with 6 bases in the middle. There are 12 residues in the CDR3. The CDR3 coding sequence is TGTGCCAGCAGCTTAGGTGTCTATGAGCAGTTCTTC. Amino acid sequence: CASSLGVYEQFF.

This clone occurred once. V is TRBV3-1 (or the pseudogene TRBV3-2) and J is TRBJ1-2, with a weak D call TRBD1 (5 bases). The CDR3 is 14 residues long. The germline CDR1 and CDR2 sequences are LGHDT and YNNKEL (reference sequence). Trimming removed 3 bases from V and 9 bases from J, with 17 bases in between. CDR3 in amino acids: CASSHRQGHLSYTF. The CDR3 region has the DNA TGTGCCAGCAGCCACCGGCAAGGACACCTAAGCTACACCTTC.